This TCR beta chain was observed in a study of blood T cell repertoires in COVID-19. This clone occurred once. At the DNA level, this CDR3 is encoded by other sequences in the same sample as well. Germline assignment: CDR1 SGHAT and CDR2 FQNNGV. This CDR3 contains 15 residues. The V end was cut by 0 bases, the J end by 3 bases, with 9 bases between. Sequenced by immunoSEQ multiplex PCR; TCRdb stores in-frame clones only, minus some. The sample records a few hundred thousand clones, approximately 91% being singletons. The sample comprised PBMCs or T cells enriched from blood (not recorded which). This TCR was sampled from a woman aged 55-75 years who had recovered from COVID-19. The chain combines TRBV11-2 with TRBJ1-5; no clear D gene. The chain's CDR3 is CASSLDGGPNQPQHF. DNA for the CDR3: TGTGCCAGCAGCTTAGACGGCGGTCCCAATCAGCCCCAGCATTTT.